Sequencing of this T cell receptor beta chain was carried out in a study of CD8+CD57+ T cells in acquired aplastic anemia. TCR beta VDJ and CDR3 were profiled, and genomic DNA was the template. TCRdb called the reads again in MiXCR, with one record for every CDR3 protein. The data hold about 180,000 distinct CDR3 sequences, with 35% to 50% observed a single time. The sample holds many counts of this clonotype. The CDR3 totals 14 residues. The V and J ends lost 4 bases and 0 bases, in that order; junction bases with no gene match: 2. Germline V gene lookup returns CDR1 SNHLY and CDR2 FYNNEI. The V gene is TRBV2, the J gene TRBJ2-7, with 8 positions matching TRBD2. The TCR originated in a human donor in good health. Sequenced: sorted CD4+, CD8+, or CD8+CD57+ T cells (not recorded which) from PBMCs. The CDR3 loop reads CASSVSGSSYEQYF. The CDR3 DNA is TGTGCCAGCAGTGTAAGCGGGAGCTCCTACGAGCAGTACTTC.